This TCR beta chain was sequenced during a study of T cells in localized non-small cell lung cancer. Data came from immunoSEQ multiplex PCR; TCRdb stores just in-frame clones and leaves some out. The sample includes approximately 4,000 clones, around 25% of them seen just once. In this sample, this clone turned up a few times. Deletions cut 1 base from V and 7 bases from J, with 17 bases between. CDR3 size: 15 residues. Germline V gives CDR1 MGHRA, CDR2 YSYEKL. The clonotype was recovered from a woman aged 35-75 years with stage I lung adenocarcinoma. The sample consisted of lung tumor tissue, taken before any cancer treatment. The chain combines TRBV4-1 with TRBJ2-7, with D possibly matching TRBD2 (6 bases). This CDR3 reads CASSQVTEGLREQYF. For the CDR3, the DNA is TGCGCCAGCAGCCAAGTCACGGAGGGACTTCGGGAGCAGTACTTC.